The clone carrying this T cell receptor (beta chain) was recorded at least ten times. Its matching antigen is unknown. This specimen comes from a study of breast tumors, draining lymph nodes, adjacent tissues. Study-level points and caveats: Most tumor T cells seemingly derive from lymph node, then expand in tumor.

The lymph nodes were axillary draining lymph nodes from breast cancer patients. Using its own MiXCR run on the multiplex PCR reads, TCRdb lists one record per CDR3 protein. The sample shows more than 85,000 distinct CDR3 sequences, about 20% of them seen only once. V lost 1 base and J lost 1, with 5 bases in between. This CDR3 has 14 residues. Sequencing used axillary lymph node tissue. This sequence joins TRBV12-3 or TRBV12-4 and TRBJ1-5; D is uncertain. The receptor's source is a female donor with breast cancer. Some clones in this sample may be carry-over from other donors' samples. CDR3 sequence (DNA): TGTGCCAGCAGTTTAGTAGGGAGCAATCAGCCCCAGCATTTT. It is translated as CASSLVGSNQPQHF.